The 6 T cell receptor beta chains reported below all come from one sample, sequenced in a study of Graves' ophthalmopathy and Graves' hyperthyroidism. The study amplified TCR beta CDR3 regions using RNA transcripts. First-round RT-PCR employed HTBI primers, with a second-round multiplex PCR after it. TCRdb re-analysed the multiplex PCR reads in MiXCR, keeping a single row per CDR3 protein. The data contain about 620,000 distinct CDR3 sequences, 22% of them seen just once; the ten biggest clones take up more than 5.5%. The sequenced sample was peripheral blood. The receptors were gathered from a young woman with stable Graves' hyperthyroidism. Some clones in this sample may be carry-over from other donors' samples.

In this sample, this clonotype turned up many times. The chain couples TRBV30 to TRBJ2-4; 10 bases align to TRBD2. Trimming at V came to 2 bases and at J to 3 bases, leaving 7 bases not matched to a gene. Germline V gene sequence: CDR1 GTSNPN, CDR2 SVGIG (reference sequence). The CDR3 is 16 amino acids. In nucleotides, the CDR3 is TGTGCCTGGAGTTTATGGCTAGCGGGGGACAAAAACATTCAGTACTTC. This codes for CAWSLWLAGDKNIQYF. The variable domain in full, completed from reference TRBV30 and TRBJ2-4, reads SQTIHQWPATLVQPVGSPLSLECTVEGTSNPNLYWYRQAAGRGLQLLFYSVGIGQISSEVPQNLSASRPQDRQFILSSKKLLLSDSGFYLCAWSLWLAGDKNIQYFGAGTRLSVL.

This chain connects TRBV27 to TRBJ2-7, with 8 positions matching TRBD2. This CDR3 has 15 amino acids. Germline CDR1 is MNHEY and CDR2 is SMNVEV (reference sequence). V shed 5 bases, J shed 4 bases, and the junction held 10 bases outside the gene matches. The CDR3 region is CASSPASTSVYEQYF. For the CDR3, the DNA is TGTGCCAGCAGTCCAGCCTCGACTAGCGTATACGAGCAGTACTTC.

This chain joins TRBV19 and TRBJ1-5; possibly TRBD1 for D (5 bases). Trimming pared 2 bases from V and 10 bases from J, leaving 9 bases between. The CDR3 spans 12 residues. CDR1 and CDR2 from the germline V gene are LNHDA and SQIVND (reference sequence). For the CDR3, the DNA is TGTGCCAGTAGTATACCAGGGACCCCCCAGCATTTT. Residues: CASSIPGTPQHF.

In this sample, this clonotype turned up many times. The chain is built from TRBV20-1 and TRBJ1-5, with D tentatively TRBD1 (5 bases). This CDR3 comprises 13 residues. V lost 0 bases and J lost 7, with 10 bases in between. In germline, CDR1 is DFQATT, CDR2 SNEGSKA (reference sequence). CDR3 sequence reads: CSARDQGGQPQHF. The DNA of the CDR3 is TGCAGTGCTAGAGATCAGGGAGGGCAGCCCCAGCATTTT.

In its sample, this clonotype was seen a few times. V is TRBV6-4 and J is TRBJ2-7; 10 nucleotides align to TRBD2. This CDR3 region has 19 residues. V dropped 0 bases and J dropped 1; count of bases not matched to a gene: 12. Germline lookup yields CDR1 MRHNA and CDR2 SNTAGT. The CDR3 region has the DNA TGTGCCAGCAGTGACTCTAGCGGGAGGAGGCCTAACTCTTCCTACGAGCAGTACTTC. Protein product: CASSDSSGRRPNSSYEQYF.

This clonotype was found many times. The chain combines TRBV7-9 with TRBJ1-5; D is perhaps TRBD1 (5 bases). V was pared by 0 bases and J by 7 bases, with 13 bases between. This CDR3 is built from 15 residues. From germline, CDR1 is SEHNR and CDR2 FQNEAQ (reference sequence). The CDR3: CASSLAGEGGQPQHF. The CDR3 DNA follows: TGTGCCAGCAGCTTAGCGGGGGAGGGAGGCCAGCCCCAGCATTTT.